A single sample is the source of the 17 T cell receptor beta chains below, sequenced in a study of regulatory T cells in long-lasting Graves disease. Time point noted: newly diagnosed GD, antithyroid drugs for less than 3 months. The TCR library was prepared using RNA isolated from PBMCs. TCR beta libraries were built with iRepertoire HTBI primers and Arm-PCR of CDR3 regions. TCRdb reprocessed the multiplex PCR reads via MiXCR and lists one record per CDR3 protein. Altogether about 320,000 distinct CDR3 sequences are present, 18% being singletons, with the ten largest covering more than 35%. The sequenced sample was peripheral blood mononuclear cells (PBMCs), obtained at new diagnosis, from a patient treated with antithyroid drugs. The receptors were gathered from a female donor with Graves disease.

This chain connects TRBV11-2 to TRBJ2-1; 8 bases are shared with TRBD1. Germline-derived CDR1 and CDR2 are SGHAT and FQNNGV. This CDR3 region has 13 residues. Losses at the gene ends were 5 bases for V and 13 bases for J; bases not matched to a gene: 10. The DNA of the CDR3 is TGTGCCAGCAGCAAAGGACAGGGACGGACCCAGTTCTTC. Its translation: CASSKGQGRTQFF.

The chain employs TRBV28 and TRBJ2-2, with a weak D call TRBD2 (5 bases). Germline-derived CDR1 and CDR2 are MDHEN and SYDVKM. The V and J ends lost 7 bases and 3 bases respectively, with 6 bases between them. The CDR3 extends over 12 amino acids. CDR3 sequence: CASTADTGELFF. For the CDR3, the DNA is TGTGCCAGCACAGCGGACACCGGGGAGCTGTTTTTT.

This clonotype was counted many times. This chain uses TRBV11-1 with TRBJ2-1, with 8 bases identical to TRBD2. Losses at the gene ends were 1 base for V and 5 bases for J; bases not matched to a gene: 13. The CDR3 is 18 residues long. The germline gives CDR1 SGHAT, CDR2 FQDESV (reference sequence). The CDR3 sequence is CASSLVRVAGPEDNEQFF. In nucleotides, the CDR3 is TGTGCCAGCAGCTTAGTGCGGGTAGCGGGACCGGAAGACAATGAGCAGTTCTTC.

The V and J genes are TRBV6-5 and TRBJ1-1; 7 nucleotides match TRBD1. The junction had 4 bases not matched to a gene; V was cut back by 2 bases and J by 4 bases. The CDR3 consists of 14 residues. CDR1 is MNHEY, CDR2 SVGAGI, per germline. CDR3 in amino acids: CASSYGAGGTEAFF. CDR3 coding DNA: TGTGCCAGCAGTTACGGAGCAGGGGGCACTGAAGCTTTCTTT.

This clonotype was recorded a few times. The rearrangement joins TRBV27 to TRBJ1-3; the D is unclear. Trimming left V 6 bases short and J 3 bases short, with 9 bases between. Germline CDR1 is MNHEY and CDR2 is SMNVEV (reference sequence). CDR3 length: 13 residues. The CDR3 reads CASRKTGGNTIYF. DNA for the CDR3: TGTGCCAGCAGAAAGACGGGTGGAAACACCATATATTTT.

This chain uses TRBV25-1 with TRBJ2-5, with a weak D call TRBD2 (5 bases). This CDR3 is built from 15 residues. From germline, CDR1 is MGHDK and CDR2 SYGVNS. V lost 2 bases, J lost 2 bases, and 12 bases lay in between. CDR3 DNA: TGTGCCAGCAGTGAACCGGGCCGGGAACAAGAGACCCAGTACTTC. Translated, it gives CASSEPGREQETQYF.

This clonotype has ten or more counts. One base separates it from a far larger clone, so it is likely a read error. The chain joins TRBV6-5 to TRBJ2-7; no clear D. V was pared by 0 bases and J by 7 bases, with 13 bases between. The CDR3 contains 14 residues. The germline V gene has CDR1 MNHEY and CDR2 SVGAGI. The CDR3 loop reads CASSYSPEVNEQYF. CDR3 DNA sequence: TGTGCCAGCAGTTACTCCCCCGAAGTAAATGAGCAGTACTTC.

This clonotype was seen a handful of times. The chain combines TRBV28 with TRBJ2-1; 13 bases line up with TRBD2. This CDR3 has 15 amino acids. The V gene's germline CDR1 is MDHEN and CDR2 SYDVKM. After removal of 5 bases from V and 8 bases from J, the junction contained 6 bases not matched to a gene. DNA for the CDR3: TGTGCCAGCAGTACTAGCGGGAGGGGCCCCCATGAGCAGTTCTTC. Translation gives CASSTSGRGPHEQFF.

In its sample, this clonotype was seen a few times. A much larger clonotype is one base distant, so this may be a read error. The V gene is TRBV12-3 or TRBV12-4, the J gene TRBJ2-3; 8 bases match TRBD2. CDR3 length: 15 amino acids. This CDR3 is CAGSFGRGATDTQYF. The DNA of the CDR3 is TGTGCCGGCAGTTTCGGGCGGGGGGCCACAGATACGCAGTATTTT.

The chain uses TRBV11-2 and TRBJ2-2; 13 bases align to TRBD2. This CDR3 is built from 18 residues. J was trimmed by 3 bases and V by 3 bases; bases with no gene match: 7. Germline V gene lookup returns CDR1 SGHAT and CDR2 FQNNGV. The CDR3 DNA sequence: TGTGCCAGCAGCTTCCTCACTAGCGGGAGGGACTACACCGGGGAGCTGTTTTTT. This gives the protein CASSFLTSGRDYTGELFF.

Ten or more counts support this clonotype. V and J are TRBV14 and TRBJ1-2; 7 bases line up with TRBD1. After removal of 1 base from V and 1 base from J, the junction contained 3 bases not matched to a gene. The CDR3 runs to 15 residues. Germline CDR1 and CDR2: SGHDN and FVKESK. The CDR3 loop is CASSQGQGGNYGYTF. CDR3 sequence (DNA): TGTGCCAGCAGCCAAGGACAGGGTGGTAACTATGGCTACACCTTC.

This clonotype was recorded at least ten times. The chain has TRBV6-1 and TRBJ1-2, with 7 bases fitting TRBD1. The germline gives CDR1 MNHNS, CDR2 SASEGT. The CDR3 loop spans 13 amino acids. Losses at the gene ends were 5 bases for V and 8 bases for J; bases not matched to a gene: 8. In DNA form, the CDR3 reads TGTGCCAGCAGTAAACAGGGGATTTGGGGCTACACCTTC. Residues: CASSKQGIWGYTF.

In its sample, this clonotype was seen a few times. One junction end disagrees with the germline gene, perhaps due to a read error. This chain uses TRBV11-3 with TRBJ2-1; perhaps TRBD2 as D (5 bases). The CDR3 totals 17 residues. Germline V gene sequence: CDR1 SGHNT, CDR2 YENEEA. CDR3 residues: CASTLETAGNTYNEQFF. For the CDR3, the DNA is TGTGCCAGCACCTTAGAGACGGCGGGCAATACGTACAATGAGCAGTTCTTC.

This clonotype showed up many times. V and J are TRBV12-3 or TRBV12-4 and TRBJ2-5; D gene ambiguous. V lost 5 bases, J lost 1 base, and 11 bases lay in between. CDR3 length equals 14 residues. CDR3 sequence reads: CASSVPDTQETQYF. In DNA, the CDR3 is TGTGCCAGCAGTGTACCTGACACCCAAGAGACCCAGTACTTC.

The V and J genes are TRBV29-1 and TRBJ1-4; D remains unclear. This CDR3 is built from 13 residues. The V gene lost 4 bases and the J gene lost 0 bases, with 6 bases spanning the gap. The germline V gene encodes CDR1 SQVTM and CDR2 ANQGSEA. CDR3 sequence: CSVVDATNEKLFF. The CDR3 coding sequence is TGCAGCGTTGTGGATGCAACTAATGAAAAACTGTTTTTT.

This clonotype was detected once. The chain recombines TRBV5-5 with TRBJ1-3; D uncertain. Germline V gene lookup returns CDR1 SGHKS and CDR2 YYEKEE (reference sequence). The CDR3 consists of 13 residues. The V gene lost 4 bases and the J gene lost 2 bases, with 7 bases spanning the gap. The DNA for the CDR3 is TGTGCCAGCAGCCTGAAACCTGGAAACACCATATATTTT. This sequence encodes CASSLKPGNTIYF.

This clonotype has just a few counts. This chain uses TRBV20-1 with TRBJ2-1; 14 bases are a match to TRBD2. V lost 4 bases, J lost 6 bases, and 14 bases stayed unmatched. CDR3 length: 18 amino acids. Germline CDR1 and CDR2: DFQATT and SNEGSKA (reference sequence). DNA for the CDR3: TGCAGTGCTATCCGAGGGACTAGCGGGAGTTCACGTACCAATGAGCAGTTCTTC. This sequence encodes CSAIRGTSGSSRTNEQFF.